Given below is one T cell receptor beta chain in context. This clone's antigen is unknown. Base qualities were left out, and no much larger clone turns up one base away. In the paper's terms, the time point label means: approximately 40 days after influenza vaccine administration. Reading from cysteine to phenylalanine, the CDR3 counts 15 amino acids. The only DNA kept is the CDR3, 45 bases in frame from the first base. V is reduced by 0 bases and J by 7 bases, leaving a spacing of 17 bases between them. Looking up the germline V gene (reference sequence) yields CDR1 SGHKS and CDR2 YYEKEE. These data belong to a study of response to subunit inactivated influenza vaccine (dated by TCRdb to the late 2010s). General notes on the study: To follow how T cells responded to a trivalent subunit inactivated influenza vaccine, the researchers relied on deep quantitative profiling of the T cell receptor repertoire.

Libraries were constructed by RT-PCR. Sequencing used an Illumina HiSeq 2500. In TCRdb, the public reads were trimmed at Q25 with fastp and aligned with MiXCR, with productive beta chains retained. Merged by CDR3 protein, the rows form single entries marked with the most common genes and DNA. A total of some 160,000 distinct CDR3 sequences appear in this sample, approximately 11% of them only once. Roughly 12% of the sample goes to the ten largest clones. General findings and caveats noted by the study authors: According to the authors, only a limited number of new T cells may be recruited by each seasonal influenza vaccination.

The chain is encoded by TRBV5-5 joined to TRBJ2-7, with TRBD1 as a weak D call on 6 bases. The source of this sequence is a man aged 45-65 years who received an inactivated influenza vaccine. Donor details come from another sample of the same person, matched by shared clones. Sequenced here: non-naive T cells sorted from PBMCs, sampled 40 to 50 days after vaccination. The sample's cell subset or site, from its label and the paper: memory T cell fraction. The DNA sequence is TGTGCCAGCAGCTTGGGGACCTTGGGGGCTAAAGAGCAGTACTTC. Translated, this gives CASSLGTLGAKEQYF.